These T cell receptor beta chains were read from a single sample in a study of blood T cell repertoires in COVID-19. Generated by immunoSEQ multiplex PCR, the TCRdb table keeps only in-frame clones and is missing some. The sample yields 100,000 to 130,000 clones, just over 85% seen once. What was sequenced was peripheral blood. These receptor sequences come from a human donor in a cohort sampled during active COVID-19. CDR3s include the opening cysteine and the closing phenylalanine or tryptophan. The D gene is left open where the match is weak. Where a row states a size, it is once, few, many or the class of an expanded clone; other rows omit it.

j_call	clone_size	v_call	cdr3_length	d_call	cdr3_nt	cdr3_aa
TRBJ1-6	-	TRBV3-1/TRBV3-2	17	-	TGTGCCAGCAGCCAAATGTGGGGGGGCTCCTATAATTCACCCCTCCACTTT	CASSQMWGGSYNSPLHF
TRBJ2-3	-	TRBV20-1	16	TRBD1	TGCAGTGCTAGTTTAGAAGGACAGGGGGCGACAGATACGCAGTATTTT	CSASLEGQGATDTQYF
TRBJ2-3	-	TRBV7-9	16	TRBD2	TGTGCCAGCAGCGCCCTTAGCGGGGGGGCTACAGATACGCAGTATTTT	CASSALSGGATDTQYF
TRBJ2-2	-	TRBV9	14	-	TGTGCCAGCAGCCTTCCCGGGACACGCGGGGAGCTGTTTTTT	CASSLPGTRGELFF
TRBJ2-5	-	TRBV6-2/TRBV6-3	13	TRBD2	TGTGCCAGCAGTTTCGGGAGGAGAGAGACCCAGTACTTC	CASSFGRRETQYF
TRBJ1-5	many	TRBV11-2	14	TRBD1	TGTGCCAGCAGCCCCACAGGGGTGAGTCAGCCCCAGCATTTT	CASSPTGVSQPQHF
TRBJ2-3	-	TRBV7-3	14	-	TGTGCCAGCAGCCGGGACTCCGACACAGATACGCAGTATTTT	CASSRDSDTDTQYF
TRBJ1-1	-	TRBV10-3	14	TRBD1	TGTGCCATCAGTGGGGGACAGTTGAACACTGAAGCTTTCTTT	CAISGGQLNTEAFF
TRBJ2-3	-	TRBV4-2	15	TRBD2	TGTGCCAGCAGCCAAGATCTAGCGGGGGAGGATACGCAGTATTTT	CASSQDLAGEDTQYF
TRBJ1-2	-	TRBV4-1	12	-	TGCGCCAGCAGCCAAGACCAGTGGGGCTACACCTTC	CASSQDQWGYTF
TRBJ2-7	-	TRBV6-5	13	-	TGTGCCAGCAGTTCTACGCGGGGAAGCGAGCAGTACTTC	CASSSTRGSEQYF
TRBJ1-1	-	TRBV29-1	11	-	TGCAGCGCCGGGGGGGGCGCTGAAGCTTTCTTT	CSAGGGAEAFF
TRBJ2-7	-	TRBV5-1	14	-	TGCGCCAGCAGCTTGGAGGGGTCCCCCTACGAGCAGTACTTC	CASSLEGSPYEQYF
TRBJ2-2	-	TRBV7-3	16	TRBD1	TGTGCCAGCAGTCCGGAGACAGGGCGTTACACCGGGGAGCTGTTTTTT	CASSPETGRYTGELFF
TRBJ2-7	-	TRBV27	15	TRBD2	TGTGCCAGCAGTTGGGGTAGCGGGAGTCCCTACGAGCAGTACTTC	CASSWGSGSPYEQYF
TRBJ2-2	-	TRBV28	17	TRBD2	TGTGCCAGCAGTTTCGGGCTAGCGGGGGGTAACACCGGGGAGCTGTTTTTT	CASSFGLAGGNTGELFF
TRBJ2-1	once	TRBV9	16	TRBD2	TGTGCCAGCAGCGCGGGGAGGACTAGCGGAAACAATGAGCAGTTCTTC	CASSAGRTSGNNEQFF
TRBJ2-2	-	TRBV11-2	17	-	TGTGCCAGCAGCTCCAGGTGGGGGGAGAAGAACACCGGGGAGCTGTTTTTT	CASSSRWGEKNTGELFF
TRBJ1-1	-	TRBV6-1	13	-	TGTGCCAGCAGTGAACACGGAGGGGCGGTAGCTTTCTTT	CASSEHGGAVAFF
TRBJ1-1	-	TRBV10-3	13	TRBD1	TGTGCCATCAGGGGACAGATGAACACTGAAGCTTTCTTT	CAIRGQMNTEAFF
TRBJ2-2	-	TRBV9	19	TRBD2	TGTGCCAGCAGCGCATCCAAATTAGCGGGGGGGCCGGGCACCGGGGAGCTGTTTTTT	CASSASKLAGGPGTGELFF
TRBJ1-2	once	TRBV7-8	14	-	TGTGCCAGCAGCTTTAAAACGACAAACTATGGCTACACCTTC	CASSFKTTNYGYTF